This TCR beta chain emerged from a study of OX40 agonist ivuxolimab in advanced cancers. A history of autoimmune disease or systemic immunosuppression excluded patients. CDR3 size: 19 residues. The trim removed 1 base at V and 0 bases at J, leaving 12 bases unmatched. Per germline, CDR1 SGHVS and CDR2 FNYEAQ. The table came from immunoSEQ multiplex PCR; TCRdb's copy has only in-frame clones and leaves some out. Seen here are tens of thousands of clones, about 83% observed once, and the top ten hold 1.4% to 1.5%. Sample: CD4+ or CD8+ T cells sorted from blood, taken in a trial of the OX40 agonist ivuxolimab. The sequence came from an adult with an advanced solid tumor such as melanoma, head and neck, liver or kidney cancer. This chain joins TRBV7-6 and TRBJ2-1; 7 positions agree with TRBD2. CDR3 nucleotides: TGTGCCAGCAGCTTAGTTGGTGCCGGGACTAAGTTCTCCTACAATGAGCAGTTCTTC. Translation gives CASSLVGAGTKFSYNEQFF.